This paragraph covers one TCR beta chain sequence. The antigen is undetermined. The study made its TRB cDNA libraries by 5' RACE, adding UMI labels. Reanalyzing the 5' RACE reads, TCRdb keeps one entry per CDR3 protein, without DNA. Its clone listing holds about 66,000 distinct CDR3 sequences. The data derive from a study of CXCR3-negative and CXCR3-positive naive CD8 T cells. Germline V gene sequence: CDR1 MNHNS, CDR2 SASEGT. The CDR3 loop spans 15 amino acids. Regarding the study as a whole: Memory CD8+ cells had much lower diversity, and both naive subsets had comparably high diversity. CXCR3 levels fell partly with cryopreservation; most assays relied on fresh PBMCs.

This TCR was sampled from a human donor in good health. Some clones in this sample may be carry-over from other donors' samples. V is TRBV6-1 and J is TRBJ2-1; TCRdb indicates TRBD1, and absent DNA this call remains unverified. The sample taken for sequencing was naive CXCR3- CD8+ T cells from blood. The subset here: CD45RO-CCR7+CD27+CD95- naive CD8+ T cells lacking CXCR3 (TNR3-). CDR3 in amino acids: CASSGGTGGPGEQFF.